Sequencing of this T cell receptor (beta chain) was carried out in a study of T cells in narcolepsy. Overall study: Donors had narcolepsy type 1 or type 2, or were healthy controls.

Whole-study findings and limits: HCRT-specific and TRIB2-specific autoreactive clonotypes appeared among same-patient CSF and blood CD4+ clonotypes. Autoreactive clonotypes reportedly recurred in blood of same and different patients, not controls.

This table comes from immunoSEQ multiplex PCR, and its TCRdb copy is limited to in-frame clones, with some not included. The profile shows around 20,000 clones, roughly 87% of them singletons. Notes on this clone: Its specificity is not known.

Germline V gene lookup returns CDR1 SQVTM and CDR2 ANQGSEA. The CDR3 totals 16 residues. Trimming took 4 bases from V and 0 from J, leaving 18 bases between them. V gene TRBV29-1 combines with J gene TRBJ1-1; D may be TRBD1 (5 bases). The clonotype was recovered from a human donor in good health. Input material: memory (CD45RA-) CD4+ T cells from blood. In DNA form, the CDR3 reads TGCAGCGTTGCGGTGAGGGACCTGGGGTTGAACACTGAAGCTTTCTTT. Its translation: CSVAVRDLGLNTEAFF.